This T cell receptor (beta chain) was observed in a study of long-term antiretroviral therapy in people with HIV. Version v3.0 of the immunoSEQ assay ran at survey level. Using immunoSEQ multiplex PCR, the repertoire was profiled, and TCRdb retains in-frame clones only, with some absent. The table lists about 33,000 clones, about 83% of them singletons, with about 7.1% in the top ten. There are 13 residues in the CDR3. The V and J ends lost 2 bases and 3 bases respectively, with 7 bases between them. On this clone: Its antigen is undetermined.

Study results and caveats: The study found that diversity rose after ART but stayed below transplant donor controls.

The chain carries TRBV5-3 and TRBJ2-3; tentative D call: TRBD1 (6 bases). TRBV5-3 is flagged as an ORF with uncertain function. The specimen comprised unsorted PBMCs, sampled 2 years after starting antiretroviral therapy. The origin of this receptor is a woman between 50 and 59 years old with HIV. CDR3 sequence (DNA): TGTGCCAGAAGCTTAACAGGGACAGATACGCAGTATTTT. Its protein is CARSLTGTDTQYF.